This record covers a single T cell receptor beta chain. Its recognized antigen is unknown. Base qualities are not at hand, and no much larger clone is one base apart. This sample is part of a study of T cell responses to AZD1222 COVID-19 vaccine (dated by TCRdb to the early 2020s). Some background on the complete study: TCR sequencing was performed for fewer than 250 trial participants, of whom about 210 were given two doses of AZD1222 and around 25 were given two doses of MenACWY control vaccine. Enrollment into the trials was organized by age into subgroups of 18-55, 56-69 and 70-plus years, and those subgroups contained about 160, 30 and 59 TCR-sequenced participants, respectively. Here is what the overall study found, with its caveats: Epitopes outside the regions mutated in the B.1.351 and B.1.1.7 variants were reportedly recognized by nearly half of the unique spike-specific TCRs. The vaccine-associated CD4 TCRs covered the entire spike protein, and the dominant responses fell in regions 160-218 and 743-854. In the small 56-69-year group, the increase in depth fell short of significance, most likely because of low power. Because no day 14 peak-response samples were available, the repertoires could be characterized only after the peak T cell response. Conclusions about previously exposed vaccinees are limited because only six or seven AZD1222 recipients were SARS-CoV-2 seropositive at baseline. Spike-specific TCR breadth and depth rose significantly after two AZD1222 doses compared with day 0 and with MenACWY recipients. Participants were mostly white British and included more females than males, and it was suggested by the authors that clonal diversity may have been underestimated.

This specimen's time point label, interpreted: about 28 days (+/-7) after the second vaccine dose. AZD1222 recipients whose second dose came at about 4 weeks and those whose second dose came at about 12 weeks were combined into one group, since spike-specific TCR depth and breadth did not differ between the two schedules. Vaccinee samples came from UK trials COV001 and COV002, including a single-blind randomized controlled phase 2/3 trial of AZD1222 (ChAdOx1 nCoV-19) in healthy adults. Trial participant PBMC samples were collected at day 0 and day 28 after the second dose for TCRbeta chain sequencing. The cysteine opens and the phenylalanine closes a CDR3 of 15 amino acids. Only the CDR3 region is kept as DNA, spanning 45 bases read in frame from base 1. For CDR1 and CDR2, the germline V gene lists SGHAT and FQNNGV. Germline trimming amounts to 5 bases on V and 4 bases on J, with 7 as the count of junction bases outside the gene matches.

The CDR3 regions of human TCRbeta chains were analyzed by immunosequencing. The study's own analysis went as follows. Repertoire TCRs were matched against a reference library of SARS-CoV-2-specific TCRs generated with the MIRA antigen-specificity platform. Breadth meant the fraction of unique TCRs that were SARS-CoV-2-associated, whereas depth meant the fraction of total T cells that were SARS-CoV-2-associated. Using the MIRA data, each spike-specific TCR was mapped to the spike region that the TCR reacts to and placed in a CD4 or CD8 class. Log10-transformed breadth and depth values were compared by one-way ANOVA with Sidak's multiple comparisons tests. As stored in TCRdb, this immuneACCESS dataset retains in-frame rearrangements with V and J assigned. A fraction of the clones does not appear; measured against another copy, unresolved V genes explain less than half of the discrepancy, and the remainder lacks a known reason. V, J and clone size are taken as reported in that table, and D and trimming were inferred from the DNA itself. The sample yields about 120,000 clones; about 90% were counted once. The top ten clonotypes cover 1.6% of the sample.

The source is an adult who received the AZD1222 COVID-19 vaccine. This chain is built from TRBV11-2 and TRBJ2-1; a stretch of 8 junction bases matches TRBD2. The sequencing here drew on peripheral blood, taken 28 days after the second AZD1222 dose. This receptor carries the CDR3 CASSQLAVGYNEQFF. The DNA sequence reads TGTGCCAGCAGCCAACTAGCGGTGGGGTACAATGAGCAGTTCTTC.